This T cell receptor beta chain is drawn from a study of T-cell memory formation after mild COVID-19. Study overall: There were largely donor-specific TCR clusters.

Study-wide results and limits: Clones contracting day 15 to 85 were balanced CD4/CD8; later expanders leaned CD4+. Some responding clones appeared in pre-infection memory, suggesting cross-reactive memory joined.

CDR1 is KGHSH and CDR2 is LQKENI in the germline V gene. The CDR3 runs to 16 residues. The V gene lost 3 bases and the J gene lost 6 bases, with 18 bases spanning the gap. Each CDR3 protein gets one entry after TCRdb re-called the 5' RACE reads with MiXCR. In the table there are a few hundred thousand distinct CDR3 sequences, roughly 16% of which are singletons. This clonotype showed up just once. Its specificity is not known. The TCR originated in a man between 18 and 35 years old who had mild COVID-19 (a few samples of this study predate the infection). Cell type and time point are not known. V is TRBV18 and J is TRBJ1-5; D remains ambiguous. The sequenced sample consisted of PBMCs or a T cell subset sorted from them (not recorded which). The CDR3 here is CASSPSRVGGGQPQHF. CDR3 coding DNA: TGTGCCAGCTCACCCTCGAGGGTTGGTGGTGGTCAGCCCCAGCATTTT.